This T cell receptor (beta chain) stems from a study of control samples from healthy donors and cancer patients. Germline CDR1 is KGHSH and CDR2 is LQKENI. The CDR3 totals 15 residues. V was pared by 3 bases and J by 2 bases, with 0 bases of the junction left unmatched. The data were produced by immunoSEQ multiplex PCR, yet TCRdb's version contains in-frame clones alone and is incomplete. The sample consists of some 58,000 clones, around 87% of them appearing once. Sequenced: PBMCs. This rearrangement joins TRBV18 to TRBJ2-1; TRBD2 agrees at 11 bases. This TCR came from a woman aged 55-70 years with lung cancer. The CDR3 loop is CASSPSGGAYNEQFF. The CDR3, as DNA: TGTGCCAGCTCACCTAGCGGGGGGGCCTACAATGAGCAGTTCTTC.